The 20 T cell receptor beta chains below come from one sample, sequenced in a study of technical replicates of blood from a handful of donors (dated by TCRdb to 2016 to 2017). Library prep was done by the immunoSEQ multiplex PCR assay. The table was pulled from immuneACCESS by TCRdb, which kept in-frame rearrangements only. Such tables lose some clones; where checked, under half of the loss comes from unresolved V genes, and the rest has no known cause. For this sample there are 60,000 to 90,000 clones; nearly 98% appear just once. The biggest ten clones account for approximately 0.21% of the sample. Specimen: T cells isolated from PBMCs. The receptors were sampled from a human donor in good health.

The J gene is TRBJ2-1, the V gene TRBV7-2, with 9 bases matching TRBD2. The CDR3 runs 16 residues. Germline loops: CDR1 SGHTA, CDR2 FQGNSA. V shed 5 bases, J shed 2 bases, and the junction held 7 bases outside the gene matches. DNA of the CDR3: TGTGCCAGCAGCAAGACTAGCGGTGCGCCCTACAATGAGCAGTTCTTC. Its protein is CASSKTSGAPYNEQFF.

The chain is built from TRBV10-1 and TRBJ2-7, with 10 bases that match TRBD2. Germline CDR1 is WNHNN and CDR2 is SYGVQD (reference sequence). V lost 2 bases and J lost 2; bases outside the gene matches: 6. This CDR3 comprises 16 residues. The CDR3, as DNA: TGCGCCAGCAGTGAGGTCCCTAGCGGGGGAGCCTACGAGCAGTACTTC. The encoded protein is CASSEVPSGGAYEQYF.

The chain couples TRBV7-6 to TRBJ2-3; no clear D. Trimming pared 2 bases from V and 1 base from J, leaving 4 bases between. This CDR3 comprises 13 residues. Germline V gene data show CDR1 as SGHVS and CDR2 as FNYEAQ. CDR3 DNA: TGTGCCAGCAGCTTATATGGCACAGATACGCAGTATTTT. Encoded protein: CASSLYGTDTQYF.

The rearrangement links TRBV4-1 to TRBJ2-4; the D gene is possibly TRBD2 (6 bases). CDR3 size: 17 residues. Germline V gene sequence: CDR1 MGHRA, CDR2 YSYEKL. Deletions cut 1 base from V and 3 bases from J, with 16 bases between. The chain's CDR3 is CASSQGLARDVKNIQYF. CDR3 nucleotides: TGCGCCAGCAGCCAAGGGCTAGCGCGGGACGTCAAAAACATTCAGTACTTC.

The V gene is TRBV18, the J gene TRBJ2-2; 7 positions match TRBD2. Germline values: CDR1 KGHSH, CDR2 LQKENI. V lost 3 bases, J lost 7 bases, and 5 bases stayed unmatched. This CDR3 has 14 residues. The CDR3 coding sequence is TGTGCCAGCTCACCTTCCAGCGGGAACGGGGAGCTGTTTTTT. Its translation: CASSPSSGNGELFF.

The chain employs TRBV2 and TRBJ2-5, with a tentative D call TRBD1 (5 bases). The germline CDR1 and CDR2 sequences are SNHLY and FYNNEI. The CDR3 runs to 13 residues. V shed 5 bases and J shed 0 bases, with 7 bases lying between them. In nucleotides, the CDR3 is TGTGCCAGCAGTCCGGACAACCAAGAGACCCAGTACTTC. Translating gives CASSPDNQETQYF.

The chain employs TRBV4-1 and TRBJ2-7, with D possibly TRBD2 on 5 matching bases. Germline V gene sequence: CDR1 MGHRA, CDR2 YSYEKL. CDR3 length equals 15 residues. V lost 0 bases to trimming and J lost 1 base, with 10 bases between them. The CDR3 here is CASSQEPLASYEQYF. DNA for the CDR3: TGCGCCAGCAGCCAAGAACCGCTAGCATCCTACGAGCAGTACTTC.

The table lists this clone with a count of one. The rearrangement links TRBV18 to TRBJ2-7; D perhaps matches TRBD2 (5 bases). The germline V gene has CDR1 KGHSH and CDR2 LQKENI. The CDR3 spans 13 residues. V was shortened by 0 bases and J by 3 bases, with 6 bases between the two germline ends. CDR3 loop: CASSPPLDYEQYF. CDR3 coding DNA: TGTGCCAGCTCACCACCACTAGACTACGAGCAGTACTTC.

Only one count was recorded for this clone. The chain couples TRBV19 to TRBJ2-6; 9 bases agree with TRBD1. Germline values: CDR1 LNHDA, CDR2 SQIVND (reference sequence). V was pared by 5 bases and J by 3 bases, with 5 bases of the junction left unmatched. The CDR3 consists of 16 residues. CDR3 coding DNA: TGTGCCAGTAGTCGGACAGGGGTGAGTGGGGCCAACGTCCTGACTTTC. Translated, it gives CASSRTGVSGANVLTF. Supplemented by reference TRBV19 and TRBJ2-6, the full variable domain reads DGGITQSPKYLFRKEGQNVTLSCEQNLNHDAMYWYRQDPGQGLRLIYYSQIVNDFQKGDIAEGYSVSREKKESFPLTVTSAQKNPTAFYLCASSRTGVSGANVLTFGAGSRLTVL.

The chain recombines TRBV21-1 with TRBJ2-5; no check of the table's D call, TRBD1, against the DNA was made. TRBV21-1 is reported as a pseudogene. The length of the CDR3 is 16 residues. CDR3 nucleotides: TGTGCCAGCAGCAAAAAGGGGGGACAGCCCCAAGAGACCCAGTACTTC. Translation: CASSKKGGQPQETQYF.

Of note for this clone: The junction departs from germline at one end; a sequencing error may be responsible. This sequence joins TRBV7-7 and TRBJ2-2, with 8 nucleotides matching TRBD1. This CDR3 has 16 residues. Germline V lookup: CDR1 SSHAT, CDR2 FNYEAQ (reference sequence). CDR3 in DNA: TGTGCTAGCAGCTTATGGGACAGGACGAACACCGGGGAGCTGTTTTTT. Its protein product is CASSLWDRTNTGELFF.

The V and J genes are TRBV30 and TRBJ2-5, with D maybe TRBD2 (6 bases). CDR3 length equals 13 residues. Germline values: CDR1 GTSNPN, CDR2 SVGIG (reference sequence). With 5 bases removed from V and 5 bases from J, the gap between germline ends came to 15 bases. The CDR3 DNA follows: TGTGCCTGGCTCGACACGGCGGGGGAGACCCAGTACTTC. Protein: CAWLDTAGETQYF.

The chain's CDR3 is CASKKVEGEGTEAFF. The CDR3 region has the DNA TGCGCCAGCAAGAAAGTTGAGGGAGAGGGCACTGAAGCTTTCTTT. This chain links TRBV5-1 with TRBJ1-1; D gene unclear. V shed 6 bases and J shed 4 bases, with 19 bases lying between them. This CDR3 has 15 residues. Germline CDR1 reads SGHRS; CDR2 reads YFSETQ.

The rearrangement links TRBV5-1 to TRBJ2-5, with D possibly TRBD2 on 5 matching bases. CDR3 length equals 13 residues. The V gene's germline CDR1 is SGHRS and CDR2 YFSETQ. V dropped 2 bases and J dropped 4 bases, with 9 bases sitting between them. CDR3 nucleotides: TGCGCCAGCAGCTTCGGGGTGGGAGAGACCCAGTACTTC. This sequence encodes CASSFGVGETQYF.

This clone appeared once. The chain carries TRBV30 and TRBJ2-2; tentative D call: TRBD1 (5 bases). The ends were cut back, 1 base at V and 0 bases at J, with 15 bases in the middle. This CDR3 has 17 residues. Germline V gives CDR1 GTSNPN, CDR2 SVGIG (reference sequence). CDR3 coding DNA: TGTGCCTGGAGTGACTACCCCCCAGGGACGAACACCGGGGAGCTGTTTTTT. Translated, it gives CAWSDYPPGTNTGELFF.

The gene calls are TRBV14 and TRBJ2-7, with a tentative D call TRBD2 (6 bases). The CDR3 totals 17 residues. Germline-derived CDR1 and CDR2 are SGHDN and FVKESK. Trimming removed 0 bases at V and 3 bases at J, with 18 bases between. The CDR3 is CASSQDVLERAGYEQYF. As DNA, the CDR3 is TGTGCCAGCAGCCAAGACGTACTGGAGCGGGCGGGCTACGAGCAGTACTTC.

The genes are TRBV27 and TRBJ2-3; 9 bases align to TRBD2. Germline V gene sequence: CDR1 MNHEY, CDR2 SMNVEV (reference sequence). The CDR3 has 15 amino acids. Losses at the gene ends were 3 bases for V and 4 bases for J; bases not matched to a gene: 5. CDR3 loop: CASSFVAGVADTQYF. The CDR3, as DNA: TGTGCCAGCAGTTTTGTAGCGGGAGTCGCAGATACGCAGTATTTT.

V gene TRBV27 combines with J gene TRBJ2-6; TRBD2 matches 7 bases. V was pared by 2 bases and J by 2 bases, with 6 bases of the junction left unmatched. This CDR3 region has 17 residues. CDR1 is MNHEY and CDR2 is SMNVEV in the germline V gene (reference sequence). The DNA for the CDR3 is TGTGCCAGCAGTTTAGGCGTTGGGGGGGCTGGGGCCAACGTCCTGACTTTC. It codes for CASSLGVGGAGANVLTF.

The rearrangement uses TRBV5-8 and TRBJ1-1; D not certain. The CDR3 contains 16 residues. Per germline, CDR1 SGHTS and CDR2 YDEGEE. Trimming cost V 3 bases and J 0 bases, with 15 bases left between them. In DNA form, the CDR3 reads TGTGCCAGCAGCTGGTGGAGGGCATTAATGAACACTGAAGCTTTCTTT. Amino acids: CASSWWRALMNTEAFF.

This chain joins TRBV7-9 and TRBJ2-7; D possibly corresponds to TRBD1 (5 bases). Germline CDR1 reads SEHNR; CDR2 reads FQNEAQ (reference sequence). V gave up 5 bases and J gave up 2 bases, with 16 bases separating them. This CDR3 has 15 residues. CDR3 in DNA: TGTGCCAGCAGCCAGAAGGGGTGGACAACCTACGAGCAGTACTTC. This encodes CASSQKGWTTYEQYF.